Presented here are 3 T cell receptor beta chains from one specimen sequenced in a study of blood T cell repertoires in COVID-19. Clones were read by immunoSEQ multiplex PCR, and TCRdb kept only the in-frame ones, dropping some. The sample has under 300,000 clones; around 89% are singletons. The sample consisted of PBMCs or T cells enriched from blood (not recorded which). These receptors all come from a middle-aged man who had recovered from COVID-19.

V gene TRBV18 combines with J gene TRBJ1-1, with 7 bases aligning to TRBD1. The germline gives CDR1 KGHSH, CDR2 LQKENI. Trimming at V came to 5 bases and at J to 5 bases, leaving 11 bases not matched to a gene. This CDR3 has 15 residues. CDR3 region: CASSERAGGTTEAFF. The CDR3 DNA reads TGTGCCAGCTCAGAAAGGGCAGGGGGAACGACTGAAGCTTTCTTT. The full variable domain, rest sourced from reference TRBV18 and TRBJ1-1, is NAGVMQNPRHLVRRRGQEARLRCSPMKGHSHVYWYRQLPEEGLKFMVYLQKENIIDESGMPKERFSAEFPKEGPSILRIQQVVRGDSAAYFCASSERAGGTTEAFFGQGTRLTVV.

This chain uses TRBV7-8 with TRBJ2-1; the D gene is possibly TRBD2 (6 bases). Germline CDR1 SGHVS, CDR2 FQNEAQ. This CDR3 is built from 13 residues. V gave up 5 bases and J gave up 15 bases, with 20 bases separating them. The CDR3 sequence is CASSRLSGVDPFF. The CDR3 DNA reads as TGTGCCAGCAGCCGACTTAGCGGCGTTGACCCGTTCTTC.

The chain uses TRBV12-2 and TRBJ1-1. TRBV12-2 is deemed a pseudogene. CDR3 size: 15 residues. In DNA, the CDR3 is TGTGCAAGTCGCTTAGGATATATGAGGAACACTGAAGCTTTCTTT. It encodes CASRLGYMRNTEAFF.